The 26 T cell receptor beta chains below were found in one sample sequenced in a study of neurological immune-mediated disorders. TCRdb itself ran the 5' RACE reads through MiXCR, one entry per CDR3 protein. The table shows just over 95,000 distinct CDR3 sequences, with 3.5% to 4% occurring only once. Material: PBMCs. All receptors come from a young woman with multiple sclerosis.

This clonotype was seen ten or more times. This chain uses TRBV7-9 with TRBJ2-3, with unresolved D. Germline assignment: CDR1 SEHNR and CDR2 FQNEAQ (reference sequence). The CDR3 sequence is 15 residues long. The V end lost 3 bases, the J end lost 3 bases, and 13 bases lay between the germline ends. CDR3 bases: TGTGCCAGCAGCTTTTCAACTGGAGATACAGATACGCAGTATTTT. This encodes CASSFSTGDTDTQYF.

The table lists this clonotype with many counts. This chain connects TRBV20-1 to TRBJ1-1; TRBD1 might be the D (5 bases). V gave up 3 bases and J gave up 1 base, with 12 bases separating them. The CDR3 has 14 amino acids. Germline lookup yields CDR1 DFQATT and CDR2 SNEGSKA (reference sequence). CDR3 protein: CSARSGEGNTEAFF. The DNA for the CDR3 is TGCAGTGCTAGGTCGGGGGAGGGGAACACTGAAGCTTTCTTT.

This clonotype was detected only a few times. A much larger clone differs by one base, so this may be a read error. In nucleotides, the CDR3 is TGCAGTGATAGCCCGGGAAATCAGCCCCAGCATTTT. Its translation is CSDSPGNQPQHF. The genes are TRBV20-1 and TRBJ1-5; unclear D gene. This CDR3 is built from 12 residues. Trimming took off 7 bases at V and 4 bases at J, with 11 bases between the two ends. CDR1 DFQATT and CDR2 SNEGSKA come from the germline V gene (reference sequence).

As concerns this clonotype: A much larger clone lies a single base off, so this may be a read error. The chain carries TRBV28 and TRBJ1-5; D not resolved. Germline V gene data show CDR1 as MDHEN and CDR2 as SYDVKM. The CDR3 is 14 amino acids. V was cut by 6 bases and J by 5 bases, with 14 bases left in between. CDR3: CASRNRSGDQPQHF. The DNA for the CDR3 is TGTGCCAGCAGGAATCGGTCCGGAGATCAGCCCCAGCATTTT. The entire variable domain, with the rest obtained from reference TRBV28 and TRBJ1-5, is as follows: DVKVTQSSRYLVKRTGEKVFLECVQDMDHENMFWYRQDPGLGLRLIYFSYDVKMKEKGDIPEGYSVSREKKERFSLILESASTNQTSMYLCASRNRSGDQPQHFGDGTRLSIL.

This clonotype has at least ten counts. The chain is built from TRBV6-5 and TRBJ2-2, with 7 positions matching TRBD1. CDR1 and CDR2 (germline): MNHEY, SVGAGI. V gave up 8 bases and J gave up 0 bases; unmatched junction bases: 3. The CDR3 covers 14 residues. This CDR3 is CASRGQTNTGELFF. In DNA form, the CDR3 reads TGTGCCAGCCGGGGACAGACGAACACCGGGGAGCTGTTTTTT.

This clonotype was observed many times. This chain connects TRBV7-9 to TRBJ1-6, with D maybe TRBD1 (5 bases). Per germline, CDR1 SEHNR and CDR2 FQNEAQ (reference sequence). Trimming pared 5 bases from V and 5 bases from J, leaving 13 bases between. The CDR3 length is 15 residues. In DNA, the CDR3 is TGTGCCAGCAGCCGGGCCGGGGGGGATAATTCACCCCTCCACTTT. Residues: CASSRAGGDNSPLHF.

The sample holds many counts of this clonotype. The chain has TRBV20-1 and TRBJ2-1, with a weak D call TRBD2 (6 bases). Germline loops: CDR1 DFQATT, CDR2 SNEGSKA (reference sequence). The CDR3 totals 14 residues. V was pared by 0 bases and J by 10 bases, with 16 bases between. Here the CDR3 DNA reads TGCAGTGCTAGAGATCCGGCTAGCGCTGAGGAGCAGTTCTTC. This translates into CSARDPASAEEQFF.

As for this clonotype: This may be a read error: a much more frequent sequence differs by one nucleotide. The chain has TRBV12-3 or TRBV12-4 and TRBJ1-2; no clear D. V shed 2 bases and J shed 1 base, with 5 bases lying between them. The CDR3 totals 13 residues. The CDR3 nucleotides are TGTGCCAGCAGTTTATGGAATAACTATGGCTACACCTTC. Protein sequence: CASSLWNNYGYTF.

This clonotype was detected ten times or more. The chain recombines TRBV3-1 with TRBJ2-7; D is undetermined. The germline V gene has CDR1 LGHDT and CDR2 YNNKEL (reference sequence). V was cut by 0 bases and J by 9 bases, with 15 bases left in between. CDR3 length equals 14 residues. The CDR3 loop is CASSQDRTALRQYF. The CDR3 region has the DNA TGTGCCAGCAGCCAAGATAGAACGGCATTACGGCAGTACTTC.

This clonotype was counted between two and nine times. The chain joins TRBV5-1 to TRBJ1-1, with D perhaps TRBD1 (5 bases). Germline V gene lookup returns CDR1 SGHRS and CDR2 YFSETQ. The V gene lost 4 bases and the J gene lost 1 base, with 11 bases spanning the gap. This CDR3 region has 14 residues. This CDR3 reads CASSEGPPNTEAFF. CDR3 nucleotides: TGCGCCAGCAGCGAGGGACCGCCGAACACTGAAGCTTTCTTT.

There are many counts of this clonotype. The chain carries TRBV29-1 and TRBJ1-1, with a weak D call TRBD1 (5 bases). Trimming cost V 3 bases and J 5 bases, with 13 bases left between them. Germline V lookup: CDR1 SQVTM, CDR2 ANQGSEA. CDR3 length: 13 amino acids. CDR3 sequence (DNA): TGCAGCGTTGACGAGGGGTCGGGGACTGAAGCTTTCTTT. This codes for CSVDEGSGTEAFF.

There are many counts of this clonotype. V and J are TRBV10-3 and TRBJ2-7; 9 bases are shared with TRBD1. The CDR3 extends over 14 amino acids. The germline gives CDR1 ENHRY, CDR2 SYGVKD. Losses at the gene ends were 5 bases for V and 4 bases for J; bases not matched to a gene: 6. The CDR3 DNA is TGTGCCATCAGTCGGGACAGGGAGGGATACGAGCAGTACTTC. It encodes CAISRDREGYEQYF.

This clonotype was seen many times. The V call is TRBV9, the J call TRBJ2-6, with 10 bases aligning to TRBD1. The CDR3 consists of 17 residues. Germline V gene lookup returns CDR1 SGDLS and CDR2 YYNGEE. With 1 base clipped from V and 2 bases from J, the junction kept 3 bases outside the gene matches. DNA for the CDR3: TGTGCCAGCAGCGTACACGGGACAGGGGCTGGGGCCAACGTCCTGACTTTC. Protein sequence: CASSVHGTGAGANVLTF.

This clonotype appeared many times. The rearrangement uses TRBV7-2 and TRBJ2-7; 10 nucleotides align to TRBD2. The CDR3 has 15 amino acids. V was pared by 4 bases and J by 2 bases, with 5 bases of the junction left unmatched. CDR1 and CDR2 (germline): SGHTA, FQGNSA. The CDR3 bases are TGTGCCAGCAGCTCCCCTACTAGCGGGGCCTACGAGCAGTACTTC. Amino acid sequence: CASSSPTSGAYEQYF.

This clonotype was found many times. V usage is TRBV3-1 and J usage is TRBJ2-5; unclear D gene. The V end lost 1 base, the J end lost 1 base, and 13 bases lay between the germline ends. CDR3 length: 16 residues. Germline CDR1 and CDR2: LGHDT and YNNKEL (reference sequence). CDR3 sequence (DNA): TGTGCCAGCAGCCAAGTCCCCCCCTCCGGCCAAGAGACCCAGTACTTC. It specifies CASSQVPPSGQETQYF.

Ten or more counts support this clonotype. The V gene is TRBV12-3 or TRBV12-4, the J gene TRBJ2-4; D uncertain. This CDR3 has 12 residues. The V gene lost 3 bases and the J gene lost 2 bases, with 2 bases spanning the gap. The CDR3 DNA is TGTGCCAGCAGTTTTTCCAAAAACATTCAGTACTTC. This sequence encodes CASSFSKNIQYF.

The table lists this clonotype with many counts. CDR3: CASSSTGNTEAFF. The DNA of the CDR3 is TGCGCCAGCAGCTCCACTGGGAACACTGAAGCTTTCTTT. The V gene is TRBV4-1, the J gene TRBJ1-1; unclear D gene. The CDR3 is made up of 13 amino acids. V was clipped by 5 bases and J by 1 base, with 8 bases between them. Germline V gene lookup returns CDR1 MGHRA and CDR2 YSYEKL.

This clonotype came up many times. V usage is TRBV20-1 and J usage is TRBJ2-3, with TRBD2 identical over 8 bases. The CDR3 is 14 amino acids. V dropped 0 bases and J dropped 5; count of bases not matched to a gene: 4. Germline assignment: CDR1 DFQATT and CDR2 SNEGSKA (reference sequence). The CDR3 coding sequence is TGCAGTGCTAGAGAGGCGGGAGGTAAAGATACGCAGTATTTT. Protein product: CSAREAGGKDTQYF.

This clonotype was recorded many times. The J gene is TRBJ2-3, the V gene TRBV9, with D possibly matching TRBD1 (5 bases). Germline assignment: CDR1 SGDLS and CDR2 YYNGEE. The CDR3 runs 15 residues. Trimming shortened V by 1 base and J by 3 bases, and 12 bases separated the two germline ends. CDR3 DNA: TGTGCCAGCAGCGTAAGCGAAGGGGTAACAGATACGCAGTATTTT. It translates to CASSVSEGVTDTQYF.

This clonotype was found many times. The chain carries TRBV20-1 and TRBJ2-2; 13 bases map to TRBD2. Germline CDR1 reads DFQATT; CDR2 reads SNEGSKA (reference sequence). CDR3 size: 17 residues. Trimming cost V 0 bases and J 7 bases; bases outside gene matches: 8. CDR3 nucleotide sequence: TGCAGTGCTAGAGATCGAACTAGCGGGGGGGCTGGCGGGGAGCTGTTTTTT. It codes for CSARDRTSGGAGGELFF.

This clonotype was counted many times. V and J are TRBV6-5 and TRBJ2-5; tentative D call: TRBD2 (5 bases). Germline CDR1 MNHEY, CDR2 SVGAGI. The CDR3 has 15 residues. The V and J ends lost 6 bases and 5 bases respectively, with 19 bases between them. The CDR3 bases are TGTGCCAGCAGACAAGGGAGTCCCGTGGTCGAGACCCAGTACTTC. This sequence encodes CASRQGSPVVETQYF.

In its sample, this clonotype was seen many times. The chain links TRBV12-3 or TRBV12-4 to TRBJ1-1; 7 nucleotides agree with TRBD1. This CDR3 comprises 13 residues. Unmatched junction bases numbered 7, after V lost 5 bases and J lost 7 bases. The CDR3 here is CASSPGGEGEAFF. CDR3 bases: TGTGCCAGCAGTCCAGGGGGAGAGGGTGAAGCTTTCTTT.

This clonotype has at least ten counts. The J gene is TRBJ2-7, the V gene TRBV21-1; TRBD1 reflects the table's D call only, with no check against the DNA. TRBV21-1 is a pseudogene. The CDR3 is 13 amino acids. CDR3 sequence reads: CATGRGETYEQYF. CDR3 coding DNA: TGTGCCACCGGCCGGGGTGAAACCTACGAGCAGTACTTC.

This clonotype was detected ten times or more. The V and J genes are TRBV29-1 and TRBJ1-1; D is perhaps TRBD1 (5 bases). The CDR3 contains 13 residues. V dropped 2 bases and J dropped 7 bases, with 14 bases sitting between them. From germline, CDR1 is SQVTM and CDR2 ANQGSEA. CDR3 region: CSVELGPGLEAFF. In DNA, the CDR3 is TGCAGCGTTGAATTGGGGCCCGGCCTTGAAGCTTTCTTT.

This clonotype was recorded many times. The rearrangement links TRBV10-3 to TRBJ1-1, with 7 nucleotides matching TRBD1. Germline V gene lookup returns CDR1 ENHRY and CDR2 SYGVKD. J was trimmed by 1 base and V by 4 bases; bases with no gene match: 3. The CDR3 has 14 residues. The CDR3 spells CAISGGTENTEAFF. The DNA of the CDR3 is TGTGCCATCAGTGGGGGGACAGAGAACACTGAAGCTTTCTTT.

The table lists this clonotype with many counts. The rearrangement uses TRBV7-9 and TRBJ2-1; TRBD2 might be the D (6 bases). Trimming took off 5 bases at V and 8 bases at J, with 13 bases between the two ends. Germline CDR1 and CDR2: SEHNR and FQNEAQ (reference sequence). This CDR3 is 13 amino acids long. The CDR3 reads CASSQGLGDEQFF. The CDR3, as DNA: TGTGCCAGCAGCCAGGGACTTGGCGATGAGCAGTTCTTC.